This T cell receptor beta chain derives from a study of yellow fever vaccine responses in identical twins. Overall study findings and caveats: Twins' vaccine T cell response reportedly seemed partly convergent, partly personalized.

TCRdb re-called the RT-PCR reads with MiXCR, one entry per CDR3 protein. The data contain about 19,000 distinct CDR3 sequences, under 70% of them seen just once; the ten biggest clones take up roughly 2%. A word on this clonotype: Its antigen is not known.

Here the sequenced sample was T cells from blood (PBMCs), unsorted or a sorted subset (not recorded which), taken before or after yellow fever vaccination (not recorded which). The sequence was collected from a young woman who received the yellow fever vaccine.

The chain's CDR3 is CASSRQITDTQYF. CDR3 bases: TGTGCCAGCAGTCGACAGATCACAGATACGCAGTATTTT. V usage is TRBV2 and J usage is TRBJ2-3; possibly TRBD1 for D (5 bases). V was shortened by 5 bases and J by 2 bases, with 8 bases between the two germline ends. This CDR3 comprises 13 residues. Germline values: CDR1 SNHLY, CDR2 FYNNEI.